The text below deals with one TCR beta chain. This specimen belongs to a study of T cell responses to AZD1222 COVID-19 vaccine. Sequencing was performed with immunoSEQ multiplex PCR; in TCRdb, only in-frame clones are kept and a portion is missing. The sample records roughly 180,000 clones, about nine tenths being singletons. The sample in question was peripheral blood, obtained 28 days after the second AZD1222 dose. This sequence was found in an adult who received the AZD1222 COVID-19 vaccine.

The CDR3 region has the DNA TGTGCCAGCAGTGAAGCGCCCTACCCCGGGACTGGGGTCACAGATACGCAGTATTTT. This gives the protein CASSEAPYPGTGVTDTQYF. The chain couples TRBV6-1 to TRBJ2-3; weak D call: TRBD2 (6 bases). V lost 0 bases and J 2 bases, leaving 21 bases between the germline ends. Germline V gives CDR1 MNHNS, CDR2 SASEGT. The CDR3 consists of 19 residues.